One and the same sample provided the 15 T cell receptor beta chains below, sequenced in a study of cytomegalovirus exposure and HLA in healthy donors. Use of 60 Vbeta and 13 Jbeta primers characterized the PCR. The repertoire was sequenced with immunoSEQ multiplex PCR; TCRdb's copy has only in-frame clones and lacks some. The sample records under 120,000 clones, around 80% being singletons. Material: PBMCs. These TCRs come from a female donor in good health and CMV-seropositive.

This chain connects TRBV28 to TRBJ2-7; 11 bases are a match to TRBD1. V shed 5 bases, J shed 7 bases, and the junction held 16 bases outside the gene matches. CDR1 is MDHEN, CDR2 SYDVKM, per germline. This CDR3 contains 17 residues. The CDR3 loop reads CASSQTAPGQGAREQYF. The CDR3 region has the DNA TGTGCCAGCAGTCAAACCGCCCCCGGACAGGGGGCACGGGAGCAGTACTTC.

CDR3 sequence (DNA): TGTGCCAGCAGCTTAGGAATCGGGGGGACCCAAGAGACCCAGTACTTC. Translated: CASSLGIGGTQETQYF. The genes are TRBV7-2 and TRBJ2-5; 7 bases are a match to TRBD2. Germline V gene lookup returns CDR1 SGHTA and CDR2 FQGNSA. Trimming removed 1 base from V and 1 base from J; junction bases left unmatched: 6. The CDR3 is 16 amino acids.

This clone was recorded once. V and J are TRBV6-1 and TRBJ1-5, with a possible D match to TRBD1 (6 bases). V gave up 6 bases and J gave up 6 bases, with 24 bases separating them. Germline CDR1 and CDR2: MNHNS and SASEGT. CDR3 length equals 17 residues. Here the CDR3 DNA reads TGTGCCAGCAGGGAATCTGTCGGCCAGGGGTTAGGTCAGCCCCAGCATTTT. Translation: CASRESVGQGLGQPQHF.

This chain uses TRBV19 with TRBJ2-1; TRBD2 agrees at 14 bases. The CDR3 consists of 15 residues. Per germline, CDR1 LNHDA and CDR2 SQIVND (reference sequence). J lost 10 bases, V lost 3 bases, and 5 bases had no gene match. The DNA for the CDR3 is TGTGCCAGTAGTATCGGACTAGCGGGGGGCCTGGAGCAGTTCTTC. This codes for CASSIGLAGGLEQFF.

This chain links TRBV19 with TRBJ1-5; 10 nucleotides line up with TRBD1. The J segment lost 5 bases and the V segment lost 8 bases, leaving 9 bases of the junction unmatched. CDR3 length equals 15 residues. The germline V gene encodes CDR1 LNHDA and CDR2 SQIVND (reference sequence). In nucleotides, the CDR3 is TGTGCCAGTGTCGACCGGGACAGGGGACATCAGCCCCAGCATTTT. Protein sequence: CASVDRDRGHQPQHF.

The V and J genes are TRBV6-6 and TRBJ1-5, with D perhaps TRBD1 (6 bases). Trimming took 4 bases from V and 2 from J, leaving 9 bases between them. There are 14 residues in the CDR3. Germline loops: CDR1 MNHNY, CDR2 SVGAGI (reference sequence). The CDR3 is CASSFRGGNQPQHF. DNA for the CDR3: TGTGCCAGCAGTTTCAGGGGAGGCAATCAGCCCCAGCATTTT.

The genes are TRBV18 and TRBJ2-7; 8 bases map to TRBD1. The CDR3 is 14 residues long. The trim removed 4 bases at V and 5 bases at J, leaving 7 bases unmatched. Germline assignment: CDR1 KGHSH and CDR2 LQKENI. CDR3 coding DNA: TGTGCCAGCTCACGGGGACAGGCCGTCGACGAGCAGTACTTC. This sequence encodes CASSRGQAVDEQYF.

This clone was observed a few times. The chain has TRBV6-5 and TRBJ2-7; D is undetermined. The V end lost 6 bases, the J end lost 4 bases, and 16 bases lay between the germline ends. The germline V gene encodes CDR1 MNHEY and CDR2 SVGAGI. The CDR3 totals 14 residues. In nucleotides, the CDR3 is TGTGCCAGCAGCCGTGGTGGAGCCCAATACGAGCAGTACTTC. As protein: CASSRGGAQYEQYF.

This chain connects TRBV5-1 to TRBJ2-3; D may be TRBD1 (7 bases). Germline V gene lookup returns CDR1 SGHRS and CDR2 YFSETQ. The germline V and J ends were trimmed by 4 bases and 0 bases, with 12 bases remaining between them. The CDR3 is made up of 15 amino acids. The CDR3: CASSDPGGSTDTQYF. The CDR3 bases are TGCGCCAGCAGCGACCCAGGGGGGAGCACAGATACGCAGTATTTT. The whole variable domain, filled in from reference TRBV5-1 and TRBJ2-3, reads KAGVTQTPRYLIKTRGQQVTLSCSPISGHRSVSWYQQTPGQGLQFLFEYFSETQRNKGNFPGRFSGRQFSNSRSEMNVSTLELGDSALYLCASSDPGGSTDTQYFGPGTRLTVL.

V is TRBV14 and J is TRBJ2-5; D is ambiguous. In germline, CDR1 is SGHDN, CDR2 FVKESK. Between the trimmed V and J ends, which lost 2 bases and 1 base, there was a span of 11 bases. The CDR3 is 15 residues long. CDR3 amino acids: CASSQSPALQETQYF. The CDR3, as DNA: TGTGCCAGCAGCCAAAGCCCAGCGCTCCAAGAGACCCAGTACTTC.

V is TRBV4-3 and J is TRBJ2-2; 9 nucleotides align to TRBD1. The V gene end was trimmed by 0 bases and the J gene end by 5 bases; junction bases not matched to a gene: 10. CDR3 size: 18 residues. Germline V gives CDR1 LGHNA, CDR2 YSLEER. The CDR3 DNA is TGCGCCAGCAGCCAAGATAACCCCGGGACAGGGTTGACCGGGGAGCTGTTTTTT. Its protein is CASSQDNPGTGLTGELFF.

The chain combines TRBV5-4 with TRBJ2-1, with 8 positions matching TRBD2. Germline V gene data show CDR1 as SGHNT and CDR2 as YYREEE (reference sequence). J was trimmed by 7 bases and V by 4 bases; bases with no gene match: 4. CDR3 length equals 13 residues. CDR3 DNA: TGTGCCAGCAGCCCGGGACTAGTGAATGAGCAGTTCTTC. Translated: CASSPGLVNEQFF.

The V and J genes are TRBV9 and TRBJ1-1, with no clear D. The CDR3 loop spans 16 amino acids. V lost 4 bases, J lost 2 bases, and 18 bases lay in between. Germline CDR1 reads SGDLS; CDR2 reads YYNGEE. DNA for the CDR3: TGTGCCAGCAGCCCGGGTGGCCTGGTTCGTAACACTGAAGCTTTCTTT. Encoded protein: CASSPGGLVRNTEAFF.

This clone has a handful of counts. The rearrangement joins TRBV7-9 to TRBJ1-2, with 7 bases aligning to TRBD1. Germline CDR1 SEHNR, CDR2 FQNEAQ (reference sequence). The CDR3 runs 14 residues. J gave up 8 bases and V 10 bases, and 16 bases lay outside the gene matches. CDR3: CATPRVGGLGGYTF. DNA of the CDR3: TGTGCCACCCCCCGGGTAGGGGGCCTAGGAGGCTACACCTTC.

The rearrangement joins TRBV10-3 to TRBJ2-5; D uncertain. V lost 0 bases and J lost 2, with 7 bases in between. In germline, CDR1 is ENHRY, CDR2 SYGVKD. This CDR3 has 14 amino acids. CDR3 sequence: CAISESTVQETQYF. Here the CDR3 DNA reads TGTGCCATCAGTGAGTCTACAGTTCAAGAGACCCAGTACTTC.